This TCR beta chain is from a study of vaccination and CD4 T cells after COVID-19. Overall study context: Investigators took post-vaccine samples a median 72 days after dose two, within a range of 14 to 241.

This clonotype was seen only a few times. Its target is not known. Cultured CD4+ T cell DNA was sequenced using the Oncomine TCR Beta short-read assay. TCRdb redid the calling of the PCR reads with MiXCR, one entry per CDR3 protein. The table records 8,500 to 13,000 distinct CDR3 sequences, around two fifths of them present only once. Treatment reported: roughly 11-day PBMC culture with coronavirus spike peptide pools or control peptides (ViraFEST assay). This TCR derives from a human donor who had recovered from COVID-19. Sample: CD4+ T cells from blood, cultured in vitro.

Written as DNA, the CDR3 is TGTGCCAGCAGCCCACCGGGACTAGCTACAGATACGCAGTATTTT. Translated: CASSPPGLATDTQYF. The chain links TRBV11-3 to TRBJ2-3; the match to TRBD2 covers 9 bases. CDR3 length equals 15 residues. V shed 5 bases and J 3 bases; nucleotides not matched to a gene: 6. Germline V gives CDR1 SGHNT, CDR2 YENEEA.